Listed below are T cell receptor beta chains from one sample, sequenced in a study of cytotoxic CD8 clonotypes in ibrutinib-treated CLL. Sequencing was performed with immunoSEQ multiplex PCR; in TCRdb, only in-frame clones are kept and a portion is missing. Among more than 85,000 clones listed, 70% to 80% were seen once. The starting material was PBMCs, obtained after 24 months of ibrutinib treatment. The receptor set was obtained from a human donor with chronic lymphocytic leukemia. Each CDR3 is given with its conserved first and last residue. The order of the fields is V gene, D gene, J gene, clone size, CDR3 protein, CDR3 DNA. The D gene is left open where the match is weak. Rows may omit the clone size; those that give it use once, few, many or a size class.

V: TRBV4-2; D: TRBD2; J: TRBJ2-1; size: NA; CDR3: CASSRSGTDYNEQFF; DNA: TGTGCCAGCAGCCGTAGCGGGACCGATTACAATGAGCAGTTCTTC
V: TRBV28; D: NA; J: TRBJ2-1; size: NA; CDR3: CASSFEGLYNEQFF; DNA: TGTGCCAGCAGTTTCGAGGGGCTCTACAATGAGCAGTTCTTC
V: TRBV19; D: NA; J: TRBJ1-2; size: NA; CDR3: CASTFGYGYTF; DNA: TGTGCCAGTACCTTCGGCTATGGCTACACCTTC
V: TRBV4-1; D: NA; J: TRBJ2-5; size: NA; CDR3: CASSQSQGRETQYF; DNA: TGCGCCAGCAGCCAATCACAGGGTCGAGAGACCCAGTACTTC
V: TRBV2; D: NA; J: TRBJ1-2; size: few; CDR3: CASLLTPPGNYGYTF; DNA: TGTGCCAGCCTCCTGACCCCGCCGGGGAACTATGGCTACACCTTC
V: TRBV28; D: NA; J: TRBJ1-1; size: once; CDR3: CASRGRGSEAFF; DNA: TGTGCCAGCAGGGGAAGGGGCTCTGAAGCTTTCTTT
V: TRBV7-9; D: NA; J: TRBJ1-2; size: NA; CDR3: CASSLGGSLGNYGYTF; DNA: TGTGCCAGCAGCTTAGGGGGGTCGCTGGGGAACTATGGCTACACCTTC
V: TRBV7-8; D: NA; J: TRBJ1-4; size: once; CDR3: CASSLAAPGTNEKLFF; DNA: TGTGCCAGCAGCTTAGCCGCTCCAGGAACTAATGAAAAACTGTTTTTT
V: TRBV9; D: TRBD1; J: TRBJ2-2; size: NA; CDR3: CASNDREGIGELFF; DNA: TGTGCCAGCAATGACAGGGAAGGGATCGGGGAGCTGTTTTTT
V: TRBV9; D: TRBD1; J: TRBJ2-5; size: NA; CDR3: CASSTTGETQYF; DNA: TGTGCCAGCAGCACGACAGGGGAGACCCAGTACTTC
V: TRBV30; D: TRBD2; J: TRBJ2-3; size: NA; CDR3: CAWSGASGFTDTQYF; DNA: TGTGCCTGGAGTGGGGCTAGCGGATTTACAGATACGCAGTATTTT
V: TRBV28; D: TRBD1; J: TRBJ1-2; size: few; CDR3: CASKYQGGNGYTF; DNA: TGTGCCAGCAAGTATCAGGGGGGGAATGGCTACACCTTC
V: TRBV30; D: NA; J: TRBJ1-1; size: few; CDR3: CAWSPDRTYTEAFF; DNA: TGTGCCTGGAGCCCGGACAGAACATACACTGAAGCTTTCTTT
V: TRBV5-6; D: TRBD1; J: TRBJ1-2; size: NA; CDR3: CASTKGDRGGGGYTF; DNA: TGTGCCAGCACCAAGGGGGACAGGGGCGGTGGTGGCTACACCTTC
V: TRBV4-2; D: TRBD2; J: TRBJ2-5; size: once; CDR3: CASSQGLAGGETQYF; DNA: TGTGCCAGCAGCCAAGGGTTAGCGGGAGGGGAGACCCAGTACTTC
V: TRBV27; D: TRBD2; J: TRBJ2-3; size: NA; CDR3: CASSLRPSGRSHTQYF; DNA: TGTGCCAGCAGCCTTCGCCCGAGCGGGAGGTCCCATACGCAGTATTTT
V: TRBV5-1; D: TRBD1; J: TRBJ1-3; size: NA; CDR3: CASRKDREGTIYF; DNA: TGCGCCAGCAGAAAAGACAGGGAGGGCACCATATATTTT
V: TRBV6-6; D: TRBD2; J: TRBJ2-5; size: few; CDR3: CASPPLAGGGQETQYF; DNA: TGTGCCAGCCCTCCACTTGCGGGAGGGGGCCAAGAGACCCAGTACTTC
V: TRBV19; D: NA; J: TRBJ2-6; size: NA; CDR3: CASSRPGGGANVLTF; DNA: TGTGCCAGTAGCCGACCCGGTGGGGGGGCCAACGTCCTGACTTTC
V: TRBV6-6; D: NA; J: TRBJ1-2; size: NA; CDR3: CASSSPSTVYGYTF; DNA: TGTGCCAGCAGTTCCCCCTCGACAGTGTATGGCTACACCTTC
V: TRBV18; D: NA; J: TRBJ2-1; size: NA; CDR3: CASSPRRTDVWTSNNEQFF; DNA: TGTGCCAGCTCACCACGTAGGACCGACGTTTGGACAAGCAACAATGAGCAGTTCTTC
V: TRBV7-9; D: NA; J: TRBJ2-1; size: NA; CDR3: CASSSGRGPYNEQFF; DNA: TGTGCCAGCAGCTCTGGGAGGGGGCCCTACAATGAGCAGTTCTTC
V: TRBV28; D: NA; J: TRBJ2-6; size: NA; CDR3: CASSSQGTGANVLTF; DNA: TGTGCCAGCAGTTCTCAGGGGACCGGGGCCAACGTCCTGACTTTC
V: TRBV7-2; D: NA; J: TRBJ1-1; size: NA; CDR3: CASSLGMPGAHTEAFF; DNA: TGTGCCAGCAGCTTAGGTATGCCAGGGGCCCACACTGAAGCTTTCTTT
V: TRBV15; D: TRBD2; J: TRBJ2-5; size: NA; CDR3: CATSEEGGPRETQYF; DNA: TGTGCCACCAGCGAGGAGGGAGGGCCCCGGGAGACCCAGTACTTC
V: TRBV27; D: NA; J: TRBJ2-1; size: NA; CDR3: CASSFSPQGSMFF; DNA: TGTGCCAGCAGTTTCTCGCCACAGGGTAGCATGTTCTTC
V: TRBV5-1; D: TRBD2; J: TRBJ2-1; size: NA; CDR3: CASSTERGVYNEQFF; DNA: TGCGCCAGCAGCACGGAGCGGGGGGTCTACAATGAGCAGTTCTTC
V: TRBV27; D: NA; J: TRBJ2-2; size: once; CDR3: CASRQNTGELFF; DNA: TGTGCCAGCAGGCAAAACACCGGGGAGCTGTTTTTT
V: TRBV4-3; D: NA; J: TRBJ1-3; size: NA; CDR3: CASSQDGGSNTIYF; DNA: TGCGCCAGCAGCCAAGATGGGGGCTCAAACACCATATATTTT
V: TRBV7-2; D: NA; J: TRBJ1-2; size: NA; CDR3: CASSSQHANYGYTF; DNA: TGTGCCAGCAGCTCCCAGCACGCTAACTATGGCTACACCTTC
V: TRBV25-1; D: TRBD1; J: TRBJ1-2; size: NA; CDR3: CASTQRTGDYGYTF; DNA: TGTGCCAGCACGCAACGGACAGGGGACTATGGCTACACCTTC
V: TRBV5-6; D: TRBD2; J: TRBJ2-1; size: NA; CDR3: CASSHRVSGRYNEQFF; DNA: TGTGCCAGCAGCCATCGAGTTAGCGGGAGGTACAATGAGCAGTTCTTC
V: TRBV6-6; D: NA; J: TRBJ2-7; size: few; CDR3: CASSQGHIYEQYF; DNA: TGTGCCAGCAGCCAGGGACACATCTACGAGCAGTACTTC